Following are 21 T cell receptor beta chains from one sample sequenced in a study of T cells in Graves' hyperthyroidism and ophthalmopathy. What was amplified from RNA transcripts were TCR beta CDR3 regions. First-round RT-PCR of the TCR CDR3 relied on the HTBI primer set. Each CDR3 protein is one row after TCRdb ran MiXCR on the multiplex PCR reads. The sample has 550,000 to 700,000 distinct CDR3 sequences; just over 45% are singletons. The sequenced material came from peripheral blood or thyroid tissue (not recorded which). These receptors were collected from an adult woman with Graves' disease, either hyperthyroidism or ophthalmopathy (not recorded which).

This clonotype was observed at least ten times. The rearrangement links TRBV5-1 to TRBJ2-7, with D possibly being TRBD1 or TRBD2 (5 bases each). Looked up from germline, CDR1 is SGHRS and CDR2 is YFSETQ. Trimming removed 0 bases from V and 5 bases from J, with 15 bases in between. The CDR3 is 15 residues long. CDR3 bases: TGCGCCAGCAGCTTGGGGGACCGGTTCGCCCACGAGCAGTACTTC. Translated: CASSLGDRFAHEQYF.

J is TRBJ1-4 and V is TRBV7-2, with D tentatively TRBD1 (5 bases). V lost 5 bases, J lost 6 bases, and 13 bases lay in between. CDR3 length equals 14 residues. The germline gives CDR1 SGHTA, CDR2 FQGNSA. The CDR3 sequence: CASSQTGWDEKLFF. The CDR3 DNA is TGTGCCAGCAGCCAAACAGGTTGGGATGAAAAACTGTTTTTT.

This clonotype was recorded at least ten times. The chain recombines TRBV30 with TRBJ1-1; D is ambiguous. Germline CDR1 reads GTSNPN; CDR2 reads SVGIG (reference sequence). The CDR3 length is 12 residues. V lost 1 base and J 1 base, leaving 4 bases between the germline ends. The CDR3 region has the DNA TGTGCCTGGAGTGGAGGGAACACTGAAGCTTTCTTT. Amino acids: CAWSGGNTEAFF.

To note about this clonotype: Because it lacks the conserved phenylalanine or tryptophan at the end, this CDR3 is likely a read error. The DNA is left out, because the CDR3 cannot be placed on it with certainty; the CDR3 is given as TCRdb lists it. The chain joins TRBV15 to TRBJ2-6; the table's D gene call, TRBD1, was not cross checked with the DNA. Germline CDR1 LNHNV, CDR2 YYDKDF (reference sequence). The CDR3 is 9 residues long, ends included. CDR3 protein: CATSRDGIG.

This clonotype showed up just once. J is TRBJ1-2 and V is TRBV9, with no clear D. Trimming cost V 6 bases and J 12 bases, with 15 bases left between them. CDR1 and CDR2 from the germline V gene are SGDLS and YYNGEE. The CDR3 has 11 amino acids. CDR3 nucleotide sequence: TGTGCCAGCAAGGGCCACTCTGGAAACACCTTC. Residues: CASKGHSGNTF.

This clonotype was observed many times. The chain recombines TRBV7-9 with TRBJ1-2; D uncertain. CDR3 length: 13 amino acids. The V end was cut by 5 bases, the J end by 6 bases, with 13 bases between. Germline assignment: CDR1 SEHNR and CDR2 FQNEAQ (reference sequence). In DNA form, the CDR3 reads TGTGCCAGCAGCCCCGTGGGCAGCCATGGCTACACCTTC. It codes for CASSPVGSHGYTF.

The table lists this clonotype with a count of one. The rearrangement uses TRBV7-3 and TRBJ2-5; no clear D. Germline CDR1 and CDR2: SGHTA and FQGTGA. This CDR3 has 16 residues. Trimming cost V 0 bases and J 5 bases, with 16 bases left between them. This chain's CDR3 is CASSLTDAPDGETQYF. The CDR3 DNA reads TGTGCCAGCAGCTTAACGGACGCTCCCGATGGGGAGACCCAGTACTTC.

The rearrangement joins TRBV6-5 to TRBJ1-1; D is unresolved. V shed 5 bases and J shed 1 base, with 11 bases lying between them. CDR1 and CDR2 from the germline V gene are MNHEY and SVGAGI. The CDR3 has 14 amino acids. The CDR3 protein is CASSGRQQNTEAFF. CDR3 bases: TGTGCCAGCAGTGGAAGGCAGCAGAACACTGAAGCTTTCTTT.

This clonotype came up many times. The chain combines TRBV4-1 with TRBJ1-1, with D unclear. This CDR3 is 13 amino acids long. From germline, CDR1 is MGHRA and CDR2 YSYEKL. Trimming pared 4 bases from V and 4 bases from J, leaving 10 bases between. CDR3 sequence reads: CASSPLPPTEAFF. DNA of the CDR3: TGCGCCAGCAGCCCCTTACCCCCCACTGAAGCTTTCTTT.

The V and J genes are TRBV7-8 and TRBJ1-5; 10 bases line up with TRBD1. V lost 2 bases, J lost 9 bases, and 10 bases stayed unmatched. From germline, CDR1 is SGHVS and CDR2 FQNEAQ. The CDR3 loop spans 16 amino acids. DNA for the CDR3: TGTGCCAGCAGCTTAATGGGACAGGGGCCTGGATGGCCCCAGCATTTT. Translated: CASSLMGQGPGWPQHF.

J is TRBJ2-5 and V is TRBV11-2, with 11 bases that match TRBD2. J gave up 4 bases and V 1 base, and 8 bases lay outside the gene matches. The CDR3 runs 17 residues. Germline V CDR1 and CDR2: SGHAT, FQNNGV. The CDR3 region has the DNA TGTGCCAGCAGCTTAGTAGGGTTAGCGGGAGGGACAGAGACCCAGTACTTC. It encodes CASSLVGLAGGTETQYF.

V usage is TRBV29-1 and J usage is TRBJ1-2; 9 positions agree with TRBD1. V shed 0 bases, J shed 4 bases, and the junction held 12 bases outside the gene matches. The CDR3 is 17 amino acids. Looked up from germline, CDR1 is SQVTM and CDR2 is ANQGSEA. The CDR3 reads CSVEERGHRGLVYGYTF. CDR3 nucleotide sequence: TGCAGCGTTGAAGAACGGGGACACAGGGGGCTGGTCTATGGCTACACCTTC.

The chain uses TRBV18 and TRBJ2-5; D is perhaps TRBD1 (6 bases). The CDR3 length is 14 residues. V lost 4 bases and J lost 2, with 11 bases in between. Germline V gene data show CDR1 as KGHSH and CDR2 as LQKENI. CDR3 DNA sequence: TGTGCCAGCTCACGCCGGACAGAACAAGAGACCCAGTACTTC. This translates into CASSRRTEQETQYF.

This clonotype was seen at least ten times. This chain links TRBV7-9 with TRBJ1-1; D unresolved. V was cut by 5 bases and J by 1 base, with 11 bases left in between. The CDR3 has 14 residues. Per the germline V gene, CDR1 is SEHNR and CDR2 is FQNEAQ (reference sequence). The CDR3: CASSPTGPNTEAFF. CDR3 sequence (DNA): TGTGCCAGCAGCCCGACCGGACCGAACACTGAAGCTTTCTTT.

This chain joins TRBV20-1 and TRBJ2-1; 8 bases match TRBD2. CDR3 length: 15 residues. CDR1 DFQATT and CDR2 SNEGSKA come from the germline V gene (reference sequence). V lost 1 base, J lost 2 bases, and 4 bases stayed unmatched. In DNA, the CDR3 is TGCAGTGCTAGAGTTCCACTAGCGGCCTACAATGAGCAGTTCTTC. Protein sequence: CSARVPLAAYNEQFF.

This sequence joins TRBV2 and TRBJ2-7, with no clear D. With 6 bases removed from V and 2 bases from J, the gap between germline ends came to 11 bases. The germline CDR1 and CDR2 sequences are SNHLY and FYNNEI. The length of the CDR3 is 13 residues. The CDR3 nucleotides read TGTGCCAGCAGGGATCCCGGCCCCTACGAGCAGTACTTC. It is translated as CASRDPGPYEQYF.

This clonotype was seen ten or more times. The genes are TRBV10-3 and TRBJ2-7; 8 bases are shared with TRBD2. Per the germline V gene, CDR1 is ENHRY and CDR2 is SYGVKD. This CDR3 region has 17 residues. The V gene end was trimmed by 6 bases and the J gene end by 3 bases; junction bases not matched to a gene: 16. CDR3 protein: CAIRYSHSGRNVYEQYF. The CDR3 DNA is TGTGCCATCAGATACTCTCACAGCGGGAGAAACGTCTACGAGCAGTACTTC.

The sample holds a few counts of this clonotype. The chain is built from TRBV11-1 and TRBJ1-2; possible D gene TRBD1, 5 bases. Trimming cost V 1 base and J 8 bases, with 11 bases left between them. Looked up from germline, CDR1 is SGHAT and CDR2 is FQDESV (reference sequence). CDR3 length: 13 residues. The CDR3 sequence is CASSLGLEGGYTF. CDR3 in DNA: TGTGCCAGCAGCTTAGGATTGGAGGGGGGCTACACCTTC.

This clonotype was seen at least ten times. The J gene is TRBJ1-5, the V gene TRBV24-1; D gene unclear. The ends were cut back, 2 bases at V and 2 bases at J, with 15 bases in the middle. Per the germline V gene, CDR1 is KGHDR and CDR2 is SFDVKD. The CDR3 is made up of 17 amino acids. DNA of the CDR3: TGTGCCACCAGTGATTCTGCTAGTTCAGGACGCAATCAGCCCCAGCATTTT. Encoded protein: CATSDSASSGRNQPQHF.

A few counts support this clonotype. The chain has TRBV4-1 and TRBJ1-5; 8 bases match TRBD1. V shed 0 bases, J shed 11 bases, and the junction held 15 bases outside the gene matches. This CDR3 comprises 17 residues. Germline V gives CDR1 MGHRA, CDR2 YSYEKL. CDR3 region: CASSQEGITGGYSAQHF. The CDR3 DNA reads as TGCGCCAGCAGCCAAGAAGGTATCACAGGGGGATACTCAGCCCAGCATTTT.

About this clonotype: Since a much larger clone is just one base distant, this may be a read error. The CDR3 loop is CAGSLAEGPVHEQYF. CDR3 coding DNA: TGTGCTGGCAGCTTAGCGGAGGGCCCCGTCCACGAGCAGTACTTC. The V gene is TRBV7-7, the J gene TRBJ2-7; TRBD2 might be the D (6 bases). The CDR3 loop spans 15 amino acids. CDR1 and CDR2 from the germline V gene are SSHAT and FNYEAQ (reference sequence).